A selection of T cell receptor beta chains follows, all from one sample in a study of early T cells in non-severe SARS-CoV-2 infection. One entry per CDR3 protein results from TCRdb running MiXCR on the 5' RACE reads. The top ten hold over 6.5% of the sample, which has tens of thousands of distinct CDR3 sequences, 9% to 15% seen once. Sequencing was done on a sample of whole blood. The receptor source for this set is an adult who was a healthcare worker with PCR-confirmed SARS-CoV-2 infection or an uninfected control (not recorded which). CDR3s include the opening cysteine and the closing phenylalanine or tryptophan. Each record gives: CDR3 length, V gene, D gene, J gene, clone size, CDR3 protein, CDR3 DNA. The D gene is left open where the match is weak. The size entry is marked missing in some rows and otherwise reads once, few, many or a size class.

12	TRBV18	NA	TRBJ2-3	many	CASSPATDTQYF	TGTGCCAGCTCACCAGCAACAGATACGCAGTATTTT
13	TRBV7-3	NA	TRBJ1-1	NA	CASSPHPETEAFF	TGTGCCAGCAGCCCCCATCCGGAAACTGAAGCTTTCTTT
14	TRBV20-1	NA	TRBJ1-5	many	CSASLGYSNQPQHF	TGCAGTGCTAGTTTGGGTTATAGCAATCAGCCCCAGCATTTT
14	TRBV29-1	NA	TRBJ2-7	NA	CSVERLRGSYEQYF	TGCAGCGTTGAAAGGCTTCGGGGTTCCTACGAGCAGTACTTC
14	TRBV5-1	NA	TRBJ2-7	NA	CASSPGTGSYEQYF	TGCGCCAGCAGCCCCGGGACGGGGTCCTACGAGCAGTACTTC
15	TRBV19	TRBD2	TRBJ2-2	NA	CASSSSWSGSFFLFF	TGTGCCAGTAGTTCATCCTGGAGCGGGAGTTTTTTTTTGTTTTTT
15	TRBV20-1	NA	TRBJ2-3	NA	CSARDTVSGKDTQYF	TGCAGTGCTAGAGATACGGTTAGCGGTAAGGATACGCAGTATTTT
16	TRBV12-3/TRBV12-4	TRBD2	TRBJ2-3	NA	CASRHWGGPGTDTQYF	TGTGCCAGCAGGCATTGGGGAGGGCCAGGCACAGATACGCAGTATTTT
14	TRBV6-1	NA	TRBJ1-2	many	CASRARDGNYGYTF	TGTGCCAGCAGGGCTAGGGACGGTAACTATGGCTACACCTTC
15	TRBV7-2	TRBD2	TRBJ2-7	few	CASSLTGTSSYEQYF	TGTGCCAGCAGCCTAACCGGGACTAGCTCCTACGAGCAGTACTTC
13	TRBV27	NA	TRBJ2-2	NA	CASTRGVAGELFF	TGTGCCAGCACCCGAGGAGTAGCCGGGGAGCTGTTTTTT
17	TRBV15	NA	TRBJ2-1	many	CATSTVGGSGNNNEQFF	TGTGCCACCAGCACCGTTGGGGGGTCCGGAAACAATAATGAGCAGTTCTTC
14	TRBV19	NA	TRBJ2-1	NA	CASNPGLSTNEQFF	TGTGCCAGTAATCCGGGGCTTTCCACCAATGAGCAGTTCTTC
16	TRBV21-1	NA	TRBJ1-1	few	CASSKARTGGETEAFF	TGTGCCAGCAGCAAAGCCAGGACAGGGGGGGAGACTGAAGCTTTCTTT
15	TRBV4-2	TRBD2	TRBJ2-7	NA	CASSQELAGVSEQYF	TGTGCCAGCAGCCAAGAACTAGCGGGAGTAAGCGAGCAGTACTTC
17	TRBV21-1	NA	TRBJ2-4	few	CASRGGPGGGAKNIQYF	TGTGCCAGCAGGGGGGGGCCCGGAGGAGGAGCCAAAAACATTCAGTACTTC
16	TRBV11-1	TRBD1	TRBJ2-2	few	CASSLGTGGNTGELFF	TGTGCCAGCAGCTTAGGGACAGGGGGAAACACCGGGGAGCTGTTTTTT
15	TRBV27	TRBD1	TRBJ2-7	few	CASSSEDRSYVEQYF	TGTGCCAGCAGTTCGGAGGACAGGTCCTACGTAGAGCAGTACTTC
12	TRBV21-1	NA	TRBJ2-7	few	CASIKEQGEQYF	TGTGCCAGCATCAAAGAACAGGGCGAGCAGTACTTC
16	TRBV20-1	TRBD2	TRBJ2-1	many	CSARSLAGVGYNEQFF	TGCAGTGCTAGGAGTCTAGCGGGAGTTGGGTACAATGAGCAGTTCTTC
15	TRBV6-5	NA	TRBJ2-7	few	CASSSKGRGPYEQYF	TGTGCCAGCAGTTCTAAGGGGAGGGGGCCCTACGAGCAGTACTTC
15	TRBV6-2/TRBV6-3	NA	TRBJ2-2	many	CASSYQVQVTGELFF	TGTGCCAGCAGTTATCAGGTCCAGGTCACCGGGGAGCTGTTTTTT
13	TRBV27	NA	TRBJ1-1	NA	CASSLRSNSEAFF	TGTGCCAGCAGTTTGAGGAGTAACTCTGAAGCTTTCTTT
14	TRBV20-1	NA	TRBJ2-5	NA	CSASGVVVRGTQYF	TGCAGTGCTTCCGGGGTAGTGGTTCGTGGGACCCAGTACTTC
14	TRBV2	NA	TRBJ1-4	NA	CASSQGTENEKLFF	TGTGCCAGCAGCCAAGGGACGGAAAATGAAAAACTGTTTTTT
10	TRBV7-9	NA	TRBJ2-7	few	CALGQIEQYF	TGTGCCTTAGGTCAGATCGAGCAGTACTTC
12	TRBV29-1	TRBD2	TRBJ2-5	NA	CSVASGIETQYF	TGCAGCGTTGCTAGCGGGATAGAGACCCAGTACTTC
15	TRBV5-4	NA	TRBJ2-1	few	CASSPERTEYNEQFF	TGTGCCAGCAGCCCGGAGAGGACAGAGTACAATGAGCAGTTCTTC
13	TRBV6-6	NA	TRBJ1-5	many	CASDEQHNQPQHF	TGTGCCAGCGACGAGCAGCACAATCAGCCCCAGCATTTT
14	TRBV10-3	NA	TRBJ2-7	NA	CAIRTGTASYEQYF	TGTGCCATCAGGACCGGGACGGCATCCTACGAGCAGTACTTC
15	TRBV28	TRBD1	TRBJ1-6	few	CASSFGDRGHSPLHF	TGTGCCAGCAGTTTCGGGGACAGGGGACATTCACCCCTCCACTTT
13	TRBV20-1	TRBD2	TRBJ2-7	NA	CSAARTSSYEQYF	TGCAGTGCTGCCCGGACTAGCTCCTACGAGCAGTACTTC
13	TRBV18	NA	TRBJ1-1	few	CASSILARAEAFF	TGTGCCAGCTCAATTCTTGCGCGGGCTGAAGCTTTCTTT
14	TRBV2	NA	TRBJ1-4	NA	CASKQGFSDGKLFF	TGTGCCAGCAAACAGGGTTTTAGTGATGGAAAACTGTTTTTT
15	TRBV29-1	TRBD2	TRBJ2-1	many	CSVPVRAGGGNEQFF	TGCAGCGTCCCGGTGAGGGCGGGAGGAGGGAATGAGCAGTTCTTC
16	TRBV7-6	TRBD2	TRBJ2-3	NA	CASSLEASGIIDTQYF	TGTGCCAGCAGCTTAGAGGCTAGCGGGATTATAGATACGCAGTATTTT
14	TRBV7-2	NA	TRBJ1-2	NA	CASRLVGGGVGYTF	TGTGCCAGCAGGCTCGTCGGGGGAGGCGTAGGCTACACCTTC
14	TRBV28	NA	TRBJ2-3	few	CASSSPPNPDTQYF	TGTGCCAGCAGCTCCCCTCCAAATCCAGATACGCAGTATTTT
12	TRBV2	NA	TRBJ2-5	few	CASSVRGETQYF	TGTGCCAGCAGTGTTCGGGGAGAGACCCAGTACTTC
12	TRBV30	NA	TRBJ1-1	few	CAWSVQGREAFF	TGTGCCTGGAGTGTACAGGGTCGGGAAGCTTTCTTT
13	TRBV29-1	NA	TRBJ2-1	NA	CSVRGSVVNEQFF	TGCAGCGTAAGAGGGAGCGTCGTCAATGAGCAGTTCTTC
16	TRBV7-9	TRBD2	TRBJ2-1	NA	CASSSGTSGRSNEQFF	TGTGCCAGCAGCTCTGGGACTAGCGGGAGAAGCAATGAGCAGTTCTTC
13	TRBV19	NA	TRBJ2-3	NA	CASSIDTRDTQYF	TGTGCCAGTAGTATTGATACACGAGATACGCAGTATTTT
17	TRBV7-2	NA	TRBJ2-6	NA	CASSSQGGLSGANVLTF	TGTGCCAGCAGCTCACAGGGGGGGCTCTCTGGGGCCAACGTCCTGACTTTC
13	TRBV5-1	NA	TRBJ1-2	NA	CASSLQEAYGYTF	TGCGCCAGCAGCTTACAGGAAGCCTATGGCTACACCTTC
13	TRBV20-1	NA	TRBJ1-4	many	CSARDNRVEKLFF	TGCAGTGCTAGAGATAACAGAGTTGAAAAACTGTTTTTT
13	TRBV10-3	NA	TRBJ2-3	many	CAISPGEADTQYF	TGTGCCATCAGCCCAGGGGAGGCAGATACGCAGTATTTT